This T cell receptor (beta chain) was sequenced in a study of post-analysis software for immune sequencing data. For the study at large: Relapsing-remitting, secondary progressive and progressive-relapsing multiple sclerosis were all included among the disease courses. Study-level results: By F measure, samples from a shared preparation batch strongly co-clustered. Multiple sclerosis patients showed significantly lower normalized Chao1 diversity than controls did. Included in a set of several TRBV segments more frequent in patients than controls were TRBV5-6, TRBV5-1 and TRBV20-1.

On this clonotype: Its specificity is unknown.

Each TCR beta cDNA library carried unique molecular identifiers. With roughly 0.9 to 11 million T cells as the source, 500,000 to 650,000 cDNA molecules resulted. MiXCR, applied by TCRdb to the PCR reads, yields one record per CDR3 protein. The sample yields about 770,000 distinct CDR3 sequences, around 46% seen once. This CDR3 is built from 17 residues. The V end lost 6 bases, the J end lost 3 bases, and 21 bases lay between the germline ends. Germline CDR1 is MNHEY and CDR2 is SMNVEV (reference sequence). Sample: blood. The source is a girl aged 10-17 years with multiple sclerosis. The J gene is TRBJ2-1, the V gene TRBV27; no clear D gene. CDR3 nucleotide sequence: TGTGCCAGCAGCCCCCCGGAGCGCCTCATAGGCTACAATGAGCAGTTCTTC. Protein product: CASSPPERLIGYNEQFF.